The clone carrying this T cell receptor (beta chain) was recorded only once. No antigen is known for it. A second 7 to 11 cycle PCR used barcoded and J-beta primers. One entry per CDR3 protein, called by TCRdb with MiXCR from the 5' RACE reads. This table holds about 1.6 million distinct CDR3 sequences, approximately 32% found once. The sample originates from a study of blood T cells in healthy people across ages. General observations from the study: TCR beta diversity per million T cells fell roughly linearly with age. Estimated diversity that came from one million T cells was considered an underestimate. The study found TCR beta diversity correlated strongly with naive T cell percentage.

V gave up 1 base and J gave up 5 bases, with 20 bases separating them. The CDR3 has 17 amino acids. Per germline, CDR1 MGHDK and CDR2 SYGVNS. The rearrangement uses TRBV25-1 and TRBJ2-5, with D unresolved. Source material: blood. This TCR derives from a woman between 25 and 40 years old in good health. The CDR3 region is CASSEFMGSTNWETQYF. In nucleotides, the CDR3 is TGTGCCAGCAGTGAATTTATGGGGTCCACAAATTGGGAGACCCAGTACTTC.